Each of the 30 T cell receptor beta chains below was sequenced from the same sample in a study of siplizumab effects on memory and regulatory T cells (dated by TCRdb to the late 2010s). Library preparation was by the immunoSEQ multiplex PCR assay. TCRdb carries this immuneACCESS record with in-frame sequences only. Its versions omit some clonotypes, under half of them owing to an unresolved V gene in the studies checked, with the rest unexplained. Within this sample are about 82,000 clones, with about 91% of them counted one time only. Around 1.6% of the sample is held by the ten biggest clonotypes. The source material was Tregs sorted from blood. Source of these receptors: a human donor in good health.

The chain couples TRBV5-1 to TRBJ2-3; TRBD1 aligns across 7 bases. CDR1 and CDR2 from the germline V gene are SGHRS and YFSETQ. After removal of 3 bases from V and 1 base from J, the junction contained 2 bases not matched to a gene. CDR3 length: 14 residues. CDR3 loop: CASSSTGGTDTQYF. CDR3 DNA: TGCGCCAGCAGCTCAACAGGGGGCACAGATACGCAGTATTTT.

This chain connects TRBV10-2 to TRBJ1-1; possibly TRBD1 for D (6 bases). CDR1 is WSHSY, CDR2 SAAADI, per germline. Trimming cost V 3 bases and J 2 bases, with 16 bases left between them. This CDR3 has 16 residues. The CDR3 spells CASSDVRGMYNTEAFF. CDR3 sequence (DNA): TGCGCCAGCAGTGACGTCAGGGGAATGTATAACACTGAAGCTTTCTTT.

Details on this clone: One end of the junction varies from germline; a read error may be responsible. V and J are TRBV7-2 and TRBJ1-6; 10 bases are a match to TRBD1. Germline V lookup: CDR1 SGHTA, CDR2 FQGNSA. This CDR3 has 14 amino acids. CDR3 bases: TGTGCCAGCAGGTTAGACAGGGGGCCGTCACCCCTCCACTTT. It codes for CASRLDRGPSPLHF.

The CDR3 loop is CASSLGTVTYYEQYF. The CDR3, as DNA: TGCGCCAGCAGCTTGGGGACAGTGACTTACTACGAGCAGTACTTC. This chain joins TRBV5-1 and TRBJ2-7; D possibly corresponds to TRBD1 (6 bases). Germline CDR1 is SGHRS and CDR2 is YFSETQ. This CDR3 is built from 15 residues. V was clipped by 0 bases and J by 3 bases, with 13 bases between them.

The rearrangement uses TRBV6-5 and TRBJ1-4; D unresolved. V lost 2 bases to trimming and J lost 8 bases, with 9 bases between them. Germline V gene data show CDR1 as MNHEY and CDR2 as SVGAGI. This CDR3 comprises 13 residues. CDR3 in DNA: TGTGCCAGCAGTTACCGCAGGTCCGAAAAACTGTTTTTT. This translates into CASSYRRSEKLFF.

The genes are TRBV5-1 and TRBJ1-1; possible D gene TRBD1, 5 bases. The CDR3 totals 16 residues. V was cut by 0 bases and J by 5 bases, with 17 bases left in between. Germline V gene data show CDR1 as SGHRS and CDR2 as YFSETQ. CDR3 nucleotides: TGCGCCAGCAGCTTGGGGGGGAAAAAGGGAGGGACTGAAGCTTTCTTT. It encodes CASSLGGKKGGTEAFF.

The J gene is TRBJ1-2, the V gene TRBV18, with D perhaps TRBD1 (6 bases). Per germline, CDR1 KGHSH and CDR2 LQKENI. The V and J ends lost 3 bases and 0 bases respectively, with 11 bases between them. The CDR3 totals 15 residues. The CDR3 loop reads CASSPDRLTNYGYTF. As DNA, the CDR3 is TGTGCCAGCTCACCGGACAGACTGACTAACTATGGCTACACCTTC. The full variable domain, with the rest looked up from reference TRBV18 and TRBJ1-2, is NAGVMQNPRHLVRRRGQEARLRCSPMKGHSHVYWYRQLPEEGLKFMVYLQKENIIDESGMPKERFSAEFPKEGPSILRIQQVVRGDSAAYFCASSPDRLTNYGYTFGSGTRLTVV.

This sequence joins TRBV6-1 and TRBJ2-7; D not certain. Germline V gene lookup returns CDR1 MNHNS and CDR2 SASEGT. The CDR3 spans 12 residues. Trimming took off 3 bases at V and 3 bases at J, with 6 bases between the two ends. CDR3 DNA sequence: TGTGCCAGCAGTGACTCGATCTACGAGCAGTACTTC. This encodes CASSDSIYEQYF.

V usage is TRBV7-9 and J usage is TRBJ2-3; 7 bases are shared with TRBD2. Germline values: CDR1 SEHNR, CDR2 FQNEAQ (reference sequence). CDR3 length equals 14 residues. The V segment lost 4 bases and the J segment 2 bases; nucleotides outside the gene matches: 3. CDR3 sequence reads: CASSSGTITDTQYF. In DNA, the CDR3 is TGTGCCAGCAGCTCCGGGACTATCACAGATACGCAGTATTTT.

CDR3 sequence (DNA): TGTGCCAGCAGCCCCCAGGGACAGCATTATGGCTACACCTTC. Amino acids: CASSPQGQHYGYTF. This chain uses TRBV9 with TRBJ1-2, with 7 positions matching TRBD1. CDR3 length equals 14 residues. Germline CDR1 and CDR2: SGDLS and YYNGEE. J gave up 5 bases and V 4 bases, and 8 bases lay outside the gene matches.

This clone was picked up a small number of times. The chain couples TRBV5-1 to TRBJ1-6, with TRBD1 as a possible D gene (5 bases). The germline V gene has CDR1 SGHRS and CDR2 YFSETQ. The CDR3 contains 20 residues. With 3 bases removed from V and 7 bases from J, the gap between germline ends came to 29 bases. The CDR3 spells CASSSAVTGAALGYNSPLHF. In nucleotides, the CDR3 is TGCGCCAGCAGCTCGGCCGTTACCGGGGCTGCGCTCGGATACAATTCACCCCTCCACTTT. Full variable domain (missing parts from reference TRBV5-1 and TRBJ1-6): KAGVTQTPRYLIKTRGQQVTLSCSPISGHRSVSWYQQTPGQGLQFLFEYFSETQRNKGNFPGRFSGRQFSNSRSEMNVSTLELGDSALYLCASSSAVTGAALGYNSPLHFGNGTRLTVT.

The V and J genes are TRBV7-9 and TRBJ2-1, with 7 positions matching TRBD2. The germline CDR1 and CDR2 sequences are SEHNR and FQNEAQ (reference sequence). The V segment lost 6 bases and the J segment 9 bases; nucleotides outside the gene matches: 14. The CDR3 extends over 15 amino acids. The CDR3 reads CASSVYSGRSGEQFF. The DNA for the CDR3 is TGTGCCAGCAGTGTTTATAGCGGGCGTAGTGGTGAGCAGTTCTTC.

This clone has just one count. The chain uses TRBV6-5 and TRBJ2-3, with D perhaps TRBD2 (6 bases). This CDR3 comprises 16 residues. Trimming removed 2 bases from V and 2 bases from J, with 14 bases in between. Germline values: CDR1 MNHEY, CDR2 SVGAGI. The CDR3: CASSYVGLYSTDTQYF. In DNA, the CDR3 is TGTGCCAGCAGTTACGTAGGACTATACTCCACAGATACGCAGTATTTT.

The V and J genes are TRBV6-6 and TRBJ2-3, with D possibly TRBD1 on 6 matching bases. V gave up 2 bases and J gave up 0 bases, with 9 bases separating them. This CDR3 has 15 amino acids. Germline CDR1 MNHNY, CDR2 SVGAGI (reference sequence). The CDR3 here is CASSYRGTSTDTQYF. CDR3 coding DNA: TGTGCCAGCAGTTACAGGGGGACCAGCACAGATACGCAGTATTTT.

This chain connects TRBV7-9 to TRBJ2-2; D possibly uses TRBD1 or TRBD2 (6 bases each). CDR3 length equals 15 residues. Germline CDR1 reads SEHNR; CDR2 reads FQNEAQ (reference sequence). V was trimmed by 5 bases and J by 6 bases, leaving 16 bases between them. The CDR3, as DNA: TGTGCCAGCAGCGCCATCGACGGGGGCGCCGGGGAGCTGTTTTTT. Amino acids: CASSAIDGGAGELFF.

The chain has TRBV7-9 and TRBJ1-4; D not certain. V was cut by 2 bases and J by 5 bases, with 6 bases left in between. Germline V gene lookup returns CDR1 SEHNR and CDR2 FQNEAQ (reference sequence). The CDR3 extends over 13 amino acids. The CDR3 loop is CASSLQVNEKLFF. The CDR3 bases are TGTGCCAGCAGCTTACAGGTGAATGAAAAACTGTTTTTT. Full variable domain (missing parts from reference TRBV7-9 and TRBJ1-4): DTGVSQNPRHKITKRGQNVTFRCDPISEHNRLYWYRQTLGQGPEFLTYFQNEAQLEKSRLLSDRFSAERPKGSFSTLEIQRTEQGDSAMYLCASSLQVNEKLFFGSGTQLSVL.

CDR3 in DNA: TGTGCCAGTAGTATCCTCCAGGACATCTATGGCTACACCTTC. It is translated as CASSILQDIYGYTF. This chain links TRBV19 with TRBJ1-2; tentatively, D is TRBD1 (5 bases). V lost 3 bases and J lost 4, with 12 bases in between. The CDR3 extends over 14 amino acids. Germline CDR1 and CDR2: LNHDA and SQIVND (reference sequence).

The chain links TRBV7-9 to TRBJ2-7, with D perhaps TRBD1 or TRBD2 (5 bases each). The V gene lost 1 base and the J gene lost 5 bases, with 18 bases spanning the gap. The germline gives CDR1 SEHNR, CDR2 FQNEAQ (reference sequence). The CDR3 runs to 16 residues. CDR3 region: CASSLGGMFALNEQYF. The CDR3 bases are TGTGCCAGCAGCTTAGGGGGGATGTTCGCCCTCAACGAGCAGTACTTC.

The chain couples TRBV15 to TRBJ1-5, with TRBD1 as a possible D gene (5 bases). The CDR3 has 15 amino acids. V was shortened by 3 bases and J by 4 bases, with 13 bases between the two germline ends. Germline lookup yields CDR1 LNHNV and CDR2 YYDKDF (reference sequence). CDR3 protein: CATSSWGGINQPQHF. The CDR3 coding sequence is TGTGCCACCAGCAGTTGGGGGGGGATAAATCAGCCCCAGCATTTT.

The genes are TRBV6-5 and TRBJ2-1; 11 bases are shared with TRBD1. CDR3 length equals 16 residues. Losses at the gene ends were 2 bases for V and 7 bases for J; bases not matched to a gene: 7. Germline V gene sequence: CDR1 MNHEY, CDR2 SVGAGI. The CDR3 loop is CASSYGTGTGGNEQFF. CDR3 in DNA: TGTGCCAGCAGTTACGGAACCGGGACAGGGGGTAATGAGCAGTTCTTC.

This clone has a handful of counts. The chain has TRBV11-1 and TRBJ2-5; 8 positions agree with TRBD1. V gave up 4 bases and J gave up 5 bases; unmatched junction bases: 3. Per germline, CDR1 SGHAT and CDR2 FQDESV (reference sequence). The CDR3 totals 13 residues. The CDR3 DNA reads as TGTGCCAGCAGCTCCAGGGGGCGCGAGACCCAGTACTTC. Protein: CASSSRGRETQYF.

The chain employs TRBV20-1 and TRBJ1-4, with D uncertain. V was shortened by 2 bases and J by 11 bases, with 9 bases between the two germline ends. Germline V gene lookup returns CDR1 DFQATT and CDR2 SNEGSKA (reference sequence). The CDR3 totals 11 residues. CDR3 coding DNA: TGCAGTGCTAGACCGGAGTACAAACTGTTTTTT. Translation: CSARPEYKLFF.

The chain uses TRBV19 and TRBJ2-3; D gene unclear. CDR3 length: 15 residues. The V gene's germline CDR1 is LNHDA and CDR2 SQIVND (reference sequence). The V gene lost 1 base and the J gene lost 1 base, with 9 bases spanning the gap. The CDR3 is CASSIGGTGTDTQYF. CDR3 nucleotide sequence: TGTGCCAGTAGTATAGGCGGTACAGGCACAGATACGCAGTATTTT.

The chain is built from TRBV6-5 and TRBJ1-1; 7 bases map to TRBD1. CDR1 and CDR2 from the germline V gene are MNHEY and SVGAGI. The CDR3 is made up of 13 amino acids. The trim removed 7 bases at V and 2 bases at J, leaving 4 bases unmatched. The CDR3 sequence is CASNDRANTEAFF. The CDR3 DNA is TGTGCCAGCAACGACAGGGCCAACACTGAAGCTTTCTTT.

J is TRBJ2-5 and V is TRBV7-8; D ambiguous. Germline CDR1 reads SGHVS; CDR2 reads FQNEAQ. The CDR3 is made up of 13 amino acids. Trimming removed 4 bases from V and 3 bases from J, with 9 bases in between. The CDR3 nucleotides read TGTGCCAGCAGCTGGACGTTCGAAGAGACCCAGTACTTC. This translates into CASSWTFEETQYF.

The rearrangement uses TRBV20-1 and TRBJ1-2, with D perhaps matching TRBD1 (5 bases). Germline CDR1 reads DFQATT; CDR2 reads SNEGSKA (reference sequence). The germline V and J ends were trimmed by 3 bases and 8 bases, with 10 bases remaining between them. The CDR3 extends over 11 amino acids. The CDR3: CSASGGRGYTF. In DNA form, the CDR3 reads TGCAGTGCTAGTGGGGGAAGGGGCTACACCTTC.

This clone was counted a few times. This chain's CDR3 is CAAGVSGYTF. As DNA, the CDR3 is TGTGCTGCGGGGGTCAGTGGCTACACCTTC. The rearrangement uses TRBV6-1 and TRBJ1-2, with a weak D call TRBD1 (5 bases). The CDR3 has 10 residues. Germline V CDR1 and CDR2: MNHNS, SASEGT.

The chain carries TRBV6-6 and TRBJ1-6, with D hard to call. Between the trimmed V and J ends, which lost 6 bases and 8 bases, there was a span of 11 bases. Germline values: CDR1 MNHNY, CDR2 SVGAGI (reference sequence). The length of the CDR3 is 13 residues. The CDR3 protein is CASRVRTDSPLHF. The CDR3 DNA sequence: TGTGCCAGCAGAGTTCGGACGGATTCACCCCTCCACTTT.

Remarks on this clone: An end of the junction differs from the germline gene, which may be a read error. The V gene is TRBV27, the J gene TRBJ1-6; 10 bases are a match to TRBD1. The CDR3 is 13 residues long. Per the germline V gene, CDR1 is MNHEY and CDR2 is SMNVEV (reference sequence). CDR3 sequence reads: CVSADRGRLPLHF. For the CDR3, the DNA is TGTGTCAGCGCAGACAGGGGGCGCTTACCCCTCCACTTT.

This chain uses TRBV5-6 with TRBJ1-3, with D possibly being TRBD1 (5 bases). Trimming took 4 bases from V and 4 from J, leaving 9 bases between them. The germline gives CDR1 SGHDT, CDR2 YYEEEE. The CDR3 is 13 residues long. The CDR3, as DNA: TGTGCCAGCAGCCGCCGGGACGGAAACACCATATATTTT. Residues: CASSRRDGNTIYF.